The sequence of this T cell receptor beta chain was determined in a study of CD8+CD57+ T cells in acquired aplastic anemia. Overall study: Quantities of DNA derived from sorted CD4+ and CD8+ cells averaged approximately 3 ug.

This clonotype occurred many times. Using genomic DNA as the template, TCR beta VDJ and CDR3 profiling was carried out. TCRdb re-analysed the reads in MiXCR, keeping a single row per CDR3 protein. The sample holds roughly 150,000 distinct CDR3 sequences, about half seen once. V was shortened by 5 bases and J by 9 bases, with 15 bases between the two germline ends. Germline-derived CDR1 and CDR2 are SGHTA and FQGNSA. The length of the CDR3 is 13 residues. Patients chosen for sequencing had shown CD8+CD57+ cell expansion by flow cytometry. The sample was sorted CD4+, CD8+, or CD8+CD57+ T cells (not recorded which) from PBMCs. The chain links TRBV7-2 to TRBJ2-3, with D perhaps given as TRBD1 or TRBD2 (5 bases each). This TCR derives from a human donor with aplastic anemia. The CDR3 loop is CASSVRPWDTQYF. CDR3 sequence (DNA): TGTGCCAGCAGCGTCCGACCCTGGGACACGCAGTATTTT.